These 10 T cell receptor beta chains were sequenced from one sample in a study of cytomegalovirus exposure and HLA in healthy donors. PCR used 60 Vbeta primers and 13 Jbeta primers. The data were produced by immunoSEQ multiplex PCR, yet TCRdb's version contains in-frame clones alone and is incomplete. The sample holds about 160,000 clones; around four fifths are singletons and the top ten take 3.5% to 5%. The sequenced sample consisted of PBMCs. The receptors shown here come from a man over 45 in good health and CMV-seropositive.

The chain recombines TRBV9 with TRBJ2-7; 8 bases map to TRBD2. The V gene's germline CDR1 is SGDLS and CDR2 YYNGEE. Unmatched junction bases numbered 11, after V lost 2 bases and J lost 1 base. The CDR3 is 17 residues long. CDR3 DNA sequence: TGTGCCAGCAGCGTGGGAGGGGGTTTAGCGGGGTCCTACGAGCAGTACTTC. This sequence encodes CASSVGGGLAGSYEQYF.

The chain recombines TRBV6-5 with TRBJ1-2, with no clear D. Germline loops: CDR1 MNHEY, CDR2 SVGAGI. The V end was cut by 6 bases, the J end by 4 bases, with 12 bases between. CDR3 length: 13 residues. CDR3 region: CASRPDKSYGYTF. The CDR3 DNA sequence: TGTGCCAGCAGACCCGACAAGTCCTATGGCTACACCTTC.

The rearrangement joins TRBV6-6 to TRBJ2-5, with 14 bases lining up with TRBD2. Trimming took 6 bases from V and 1 from J; bases not matched to a gene: 4. The CDR3 totals 16 residues. Germline V gives CDR1 MNHNY, CDR2 SVGAGI (reference sequence). The CDR3 here is CASSGLAGGLQETQYF. The CDR3 DNA is TGTGCCAGCAGCGGACTAGCGGGGGGACTCCAAGAGACCCAGTACTTC.

J is TRBJ1-2 and V is TRBV18; D possibly corresponds to TRBD1 (5 bases). The CDR3 runs to 15 residues. CDR1 is KGHSH, CDR2 LQKENI, per germline. With 4 bases removed from V and 5 bases from J, the gap between germline ends came to 17 bases. The CDR3 DNA reads TGTGCCAGCTCACAAGTAACGGAAGGGACTTATGGCTACACCTTC. Translation gives CASSQVTEGTYGYTF.

The chain couples TRBV5-1 to TRBJ2-5; perhaps TRBD2 as D (5 bases). V dropped 0 bases and J dropped 5 bases, with 8 bases sitting between them. CDR3 length equals 13 residues. CDR1 is SGHRS, CDR2 YFSETQ, per germline. The CDR3 loop is CASSLAPGETQYF. CDR3 DNA: TGCGCCAGCAGCTTGGCCCCGGGGGAGACCCAGTACTTC.

In nucleotides, the CDR3 is TGTGCCATCAGTGTAGCCAGCCCCGGGGGAAATCAGCCCCAGCATTTT. Amino acid sequence: CAISVASPGGNQPQHF. J is TRBJ1-5 and V is TRBV10-3; possibly TRBD1 for D (5 bases). Germline V gene lookup returns CDR1 ENHRY and CDR2 SYGVKD. CDR3 length: 16 residues. V lost 4 bases and J 4 bases, leaving 17 bases between the germline ends.

The chain uses TRBV29-1 and TRBJ2-1; 14 bases align to TRBD2. Germline assignment: CDR1 SQVTM and CDR2 ANQGSEA. The CDR3 has 15 amino acids. V gave up 4 bases and J gave up 7 bases; unmatched junction bases: 6. In DNA form, the CDR3 reads TGCAGCGTTGGTCTGGGGACTAGCGGGAGTAATGAGCAGTTCTTC. Translating it yields CSVGLGTSGSNEQFF.

V and J are TRBV4-2 and TRBJ2-7, with D perhaps matching TRBD2 (6 bases). V was pared by 3 bases and J by 4 bases, with 19 bases between. This CDR3 contains 16 residues. CDR1 LGHNA and CDR2 YNFKEQ come from the germline V gene. This CDR3 reads CASSQVFGGAGYEQYF. CDR3 coding DNA: TGTGCCAGCAGCCAGGTCTTCGGTGGGGCGGGATACGAGCAGTACTTC.

The rearrangement joins TRBV6-5 to TRBJ2-7, with D perhaps TRBD2 (5 bases). CDR1 and CDR2 from the germline V gene are MNHEY and SVGAGI. The V and J ends lost 5 bases and 10 bases respectively, with 21 bases between them. The CDR3 has 14 residues. CDR3 in amino acids: CASSRTRSLLDQYF. DNA for the CDR3: TGTGCCAGCAGTCGCACTAGATCCCTGTTAGACCAGTACTTC.

This clone has just a few counts. Written as DNA, the CDR3 is TGCGCCAGCAGCGACGTCAGGGGTTATAGCGGGAGGTCTAGATCCCCTAAGGAGCAGTACTTC. Translated: CASSDVRGYSGRSRSPKEQYF. The rearrangement uses TRBV5-1 and TRBJ2-7, with 10 bases lining up with TRBD2. The germline V gene has CDR1 SGHRS and CDR2 YFSETQ. The CDR3 has 21 amino acids. The trim removed 4 bases at V and 7 bases at J, leaving 29 bases unmatched.